One and the same sample provided the 3 T cell receptor beta chains below, sequenced in a study of blood T cell repertoires in COVID-19. The table came from immunoSEQ multiplex PCR; TCRdb's copy has only in-frame clones and leaves some out. The sample holds approximately 280,000 clones, approximately 84% seen once. What was sequenced was peripheral blood. The receptors were gathered from a human donor with COVID-19, enrolled during active disease. The donor label of this sample is uncertain.

The rearrangement joins TRBV30 to TRBJ1-1; D is uncertain. This CDR3 contains 11 residues. Deletions cut 4 bases from V and 6 bases from J, with 9 bases between. Germline CDR1 reads GTSNPN; CDR2 reads SVGIG (reference sequence). For the CDR3, the DNA is TGTGCCTGGAACCGGGGAGCTGAAGCTTTCTTT. Its protein product is CAWNRGAEAFF. Variable domain in full (rest from reference TRBV30 and TRBJ1-1): SQTIHQWPATLVQPVGSPLSLECTVEGTSNPNLYWYRQAAGRGLQLLFYSVGIGQISSEVPQNLSASRPQDRQFILSSKKLLLSDSGFYLCAWNRGAEAFFGQGTRLTVV.

The chain joins TRBV4-1 to TRBJ1-2; TRBD1 agrees at 9 bases. CDR1 and CDR2 from the germline V gene are MGHRA and YSYEKL. This CDR3 spans 17 amino acids. V was clipped by 3 bases and J by 7 bases; unmatched bases: 15. Here the CDR3 reads CASSQTGQGSYVSGYTF. CDR3 nucleotides: TGCGCCAGCAGCCAGACCGGACAGGGGTCCTACGTCTCTGGCTACACCTTC.

V gene TRBV12-3 or TRBV12-4 combines with J gene TRBJ1-1, with D possibly being TRBD1 (6 bases). There are 13 residues in the CDR3. Trimming shortened V by 5 bases and J by 3 bases, and 10 bases separated the two germline ends. CDR3 region: CASSPWTDTEAFF. The CDR3 DNA is TGTGCCAGCAGTCCGTGGACAGACACTGAAGCTTTCTTT.